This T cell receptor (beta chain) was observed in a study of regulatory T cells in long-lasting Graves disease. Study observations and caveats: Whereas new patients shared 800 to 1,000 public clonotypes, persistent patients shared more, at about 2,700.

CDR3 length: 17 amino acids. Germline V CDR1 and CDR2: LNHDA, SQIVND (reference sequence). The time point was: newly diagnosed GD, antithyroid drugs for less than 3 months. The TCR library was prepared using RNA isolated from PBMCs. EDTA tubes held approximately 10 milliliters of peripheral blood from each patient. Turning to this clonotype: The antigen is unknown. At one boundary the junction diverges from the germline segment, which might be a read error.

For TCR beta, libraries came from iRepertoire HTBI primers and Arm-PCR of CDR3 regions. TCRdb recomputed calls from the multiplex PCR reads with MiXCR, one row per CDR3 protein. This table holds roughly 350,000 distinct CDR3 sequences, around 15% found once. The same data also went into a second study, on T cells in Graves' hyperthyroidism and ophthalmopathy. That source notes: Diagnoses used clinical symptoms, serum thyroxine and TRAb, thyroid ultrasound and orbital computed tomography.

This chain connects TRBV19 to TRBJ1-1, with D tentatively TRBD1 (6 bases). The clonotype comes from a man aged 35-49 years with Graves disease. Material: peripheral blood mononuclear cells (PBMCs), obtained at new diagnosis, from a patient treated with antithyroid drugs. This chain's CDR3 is CAGRADGGGYVNTEAFF. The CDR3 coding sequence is TGTGCCGGTAGGGCGGATGGAGGGGGTTATGTGAACACTGAAGCTTTCTTT.